This paragraph reports one T cell receptor beta chain. Original analysis: Reference gene primer amplification in the assay estimated nucleated cell counts. TCRdb keeps only in-frame clones here, not all; method: immunoSEQ multiplex PCR. Clonal size and the V and J genes are those of that table, whereas D and trimming came from the DNA. The data hold about 200,000 clones, with 85% observed a single time. Seattle patient enrollment occurred during active infection, with longitudinal follow-up thereafter. The data stem from a study of blood T cell repertoires in COVID-19. Overall study context: Sites in the United States, Italy and Spain provided acute and convalescent COVID-19 samples.

Germline V gene lookup returns CDR1 SGHDT and CDR2 YYEEEE. V trimming: 3 bases; J trimming: 7 bases; junction bases outside the gene matches: 4. This CDR3 is built from 13 residues. The chain has TRBV5-6 and TRBJ1-1; 9 nucleotides match TRBD1. This receptor was identified in a man aged 55 to 70 with COVID-19, enrolled during active disease. Sequenced sample: peripheral blood. CDR3 sequence: CASSSRQGGEAFF. The CDR3 DNA sequence: TGTGCCAGCAGCTCCAGACAGGGGGGTGAAGCTTTCTTT.